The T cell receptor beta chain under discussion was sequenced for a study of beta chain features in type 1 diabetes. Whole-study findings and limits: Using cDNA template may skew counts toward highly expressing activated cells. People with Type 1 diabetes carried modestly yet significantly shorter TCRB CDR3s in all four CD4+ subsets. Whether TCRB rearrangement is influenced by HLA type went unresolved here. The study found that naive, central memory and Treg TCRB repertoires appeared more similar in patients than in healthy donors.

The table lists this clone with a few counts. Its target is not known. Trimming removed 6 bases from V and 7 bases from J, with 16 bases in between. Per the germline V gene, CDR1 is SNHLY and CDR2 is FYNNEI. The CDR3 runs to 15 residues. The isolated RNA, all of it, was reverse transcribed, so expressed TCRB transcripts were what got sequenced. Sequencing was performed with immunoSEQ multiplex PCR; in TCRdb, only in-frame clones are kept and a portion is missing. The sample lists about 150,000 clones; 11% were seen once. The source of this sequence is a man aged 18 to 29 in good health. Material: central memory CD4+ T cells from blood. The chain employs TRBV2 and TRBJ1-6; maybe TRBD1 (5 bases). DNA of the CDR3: TGTGCCAGCAGAGAGACAGTTGTAAGAAATTCACCCCTCCACTTT. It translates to CASRETVVRNSPLHF.